This T cell receptor beta chain was captured in a study of CD8+ T cells in alopecia areata. Treatment defined: oral pan-JAK inhibitor, 5-10 mg twice daily. Study-wide results and limits: A great number of expanded lesional clones endured in scalp and blood during tofacitinib.

RNA was extracted and reverse transcribed into cDNA as the sequencing template. Sequenced by immunoSEQ multiplex PCR; TCRdb stores in-frame clones only, minus some. The table lists over 100,000 clones, roughly 50% of them singletons. About this clone itself: Its target is not known. The identical CDR3 is also encoded by other nucleotide sequences in the sample.

The V gene's germline CDR1 is SGDLS and CDR2 YYNGEE. This CDR3 is built from 14 residues. The V and J ends lost 0 bases and 0 bases respectively, with 7 bases between them. The clonotype originates from a human donor with alopecia areata. The chain recombines TRBV9 with TRBJ2-7, with D perhaps matching TRBD1 or TRBD2 (5 bases each). The starting material was CD8+ T cells sorted from blood, obtained at week 24, from a patient treated with tofacitinib. CDR3 sequence reads: CASSVGGSSYEQYF. The CDR3 DNA reads as TGTGCCAGCAGCGTAGGGGGGAGCTCCTACGAGCAGTACTTC.